This is a list of T cell receptor beta chains from one sample in a study of metastatic and nonmetastatic thyroid tumors. TCRdb called clones again from the PCR reads with MiXCR. The sample lists just over 70,000 clones; 18% were seen once. Sequenced sample: blood. These TCRs come from a female donor with papillary thyroid cancer or a benign thyroid nodule (not recorded which). Some clones in this sample may be carry-over from other donors' samples. CDR3s include the opening cysteine and the closing phenylalanine or tryptophan. Fields, in order: J gene, V gene, CDR3 protein.

j_call: TRBJ2-7; v_call: TRBV5-1; cdr3_aa: CASSLARLAGGPVLGYEQYF
j_call: TRBJ2-5; v_call: TRBV10-1; cdr3_aa: CASSESVLAGGETQYF
j_call: TRBJ2-5; v_call: TRBV5-6; cdr3_aa: CASSPGLAGVAETQYF
j_call: TRBJ1-2; v_call: TRBV28; cdr3_aa: CASSLGTGTSGYTF
j_call: TRBJ2-1; v_call: TRBV6-6; cdr3_aa: CASSYGSGRDNEQFF
j_call: TRBJ2-7; v_call: TRBV25-1; cdr3_aa: CASSESFSGTGGNDQYF
j_call: TRBJ2-7; v_call: TRBV6-1; cdr3_aa: CASSQGLGLPGEQYF
j_call: TRBJ1-2; v_call: TRBV20-1; cdr3_aa: CSRRGDSRNYGYTF
j_call: TRBJ2-2; v_call: TRBV2; cdr3_aa: CASSEVGRESGNTAGELFF
j_call: TRBJ2-1; v_call: TRBV5-1; cdr3_aa: CASSRNNPAYNEQFF
j_call: TRBJ1-3; v_call: TRBV3-1; cdr3_aa: CASSQAGQRGNTIYF
j_call: TRBJ1-1; v_call: TRBV20-1; cdr3_aa: CSARVRGEGSEAFF
j_call: TRBJ2-3; v_call: TRBV6-5; cdr3_aa: CASSYADTQYF
j_call: TRBJ1-3; v_call: TRBV7-2; cdr3_aa: CASSLSSGTENTIYF
j_call: TRBJ1-1; v_call: TRBV11-2; cdr3_aa: CASSSYYLGARNTEAFF
j_call: TRBJ2-7; v_call: TRBV9; cdr3_aa: CASSVLPLLAGRGAYEQYF
j_call: TRBJ1-6; v_call: TRBV20-1; cdr3_aa: CSASFGQGWTPLHF
j_call: TRBJ2-1; v_call: TRBV30; cdr3_aa: CAWIGREGPYNEQFF
j_call: TRBJ2-7; v_call: TRBV4-1; cdr3_aa: CASSQAGLARYEQYF
j_call: TRBJ2-2; v_call: TRBV4-1; cdr3_aa: CASSQDQGTGDTGELFF
j_call: TRBJ2-2; v_call: TRBV20-1; cdr3_aa: CSARTVTNTGELFF
j_call: TRBJ1-1; v_call: TRBV3-1; cdr3_aa: CASSQEVRKAFF
j_call: TRBJ2-1; v_call: TRBV28; cdr3_aa: CASSLGLAGGRGWDNEQFF
j_call: TRBJ1-6; v_call: TRBV20-1; cdr3_aa: CSANFAWAANSPLHF
j_call: TRBJ2-7; v_call: TRBV6-2/TRBV6-3; cdr3_aa: CASSYGLASSYEQYF
j_call: TRBJ1-5; v_call: TRBV24-1; cdr3_aa: CATSSGHQPQHF
j_call: TRBJ2-7; v_call: TRBV6-5; cdr3_aa: CASSYADRNLPYEQYF
j_call: TRBJ2-7; v_call: TRBV4-1; cdr3_aa: CSSSQEWAQAAYEQYF
j_call: TRBJ2-2; v_call: TRBV11-2; cdr3_aa: CASSLASPGELFF
j_call: TRBJ2-7; v_call: TRBV7-9; cdr3_aa: CASSLEEARYEQYF
j_call: TRBJ1-1; v_call: TRBV19; cdr3_aa: CASAKGNKLRDTEAFF
j_call: TRBJ2-3; v_call: TRBV11-2; cdr3_aa: CASSLIGQNYGDTQYF
j_call: TRBJ1-4; v_call: TRBV2; cdr3_aa: CASSTREWDEKLFF
j_call: TRBJ2-1; v_call: TRBV9; cdr3_aa: CASSSGTSGRYSYNEQFF
j_call: TRBJ2-1; v_call: TRBV6-1; cdr3_aa: CASSSRQGASGLFF
j_call: TRBJ1-6; v_call: TRBV5-1; cdr3_aa: CASSLVGDNSPLHF
j_call: TRBJ2-1; v_call: TRBV2; cdr3_aa: CASSPQRGGYNEQFF
j_call: TRBJ1-2; v_call: TRBV30; cdr3_aa: CARSPGGAFYGYTF
j_call: TRBJ1-4; v_call: TRBV18; cdr3_aa: CASSPPAEADEKLFF
j_call: TRBJ1-5; v_call: TRBV19; cdr3_aa: CASSPRTGGSNQPQHF
j_call: TRBJ2-1; v_call: TRBV19; cdr3_aa: CASTRTVSYNEQFF
j_call: TRBJ2-1; v_call: TRBV5-1; cdr3_aa: CASSRTSGSGDNEQFF
j_call: TRBJ2-5; v_call: TRBV4-1; cdr3_aa: CASSQGRGGQEGETQYF
j_call: TRBJ2-1; v_call: TRBV2; cdr3_aa: CASSEARVGGKVLDEQFF
j_call: TRBJ2-5; v_call: TRBV24-1; cdr3_aa: CATNRSPSETQYF
j_call: TRBJ2-1; v_call: TRBV19; cdr3_aa: CASRGGSDNEQFF
j_call: TRBJ2-1; v_call: TRBV24-1; cdr3_aa: CATSDLSGYRNEQFF
j_call: TRBJ2-1; v_call: TRBV29-1; cdr3_aa: CSVEGTDYNEQFF
j_call: TRBJ2-1; v_call: TRBV20-1; cdr3_aa: CSARGLARNEQFF
j_call: TRBJ2-7; v_call: TRBV18; cdr3_aa: CASSPSDSITYEQYF
j_call: TRBJ1-2; v_call: TRBV3-1; cdr3_aa: CASSQEGPGGYTF
j_call: TRBJ1-1; v_call: TRBV28; cdr3_aa: CASNPHREGNTEAFF
j_call: TRBJ1-1; v_call: TRBV7-3; cdr3_aa: CASSPRGGMNTEAFF
j_call: TRBJ2-5; v_call: TRBV2; cdr3_aa: CAGQGQETQYF
j_call: TRBJ2-2; v_call: TRBV27; cdr3_aa: CASRPNGPHLFELFF